A single T cell receptor beta chain is shown here with its context. Its target is unknown. This sample is drawn from a study of cytomegalovirus exposure and HLA in healthy donors. Across the study: Earlier results showed 120 million or so unique TCR beta sequences derived from some 180 million T cells. Study findings and constraints: An analysis that was carried out later associated fewer than 20,000 TCR beta sequences with HLA alleles at 0.05 false discovery rate. For most TCR beta V segments, an earlier analysis put the productive rate at about 90% or about 30% of the time.

Donors sampled were nominally healthy, though unrecorded immune exposures were likely. PCR used 60 Vbeta primers and 13 Jbeta primers. The assay was immunoSEQ multiplex PCR, and TCRdb's table has in-frame clones only and misses some. This sample has 100,000 to 150,000 clones, with around 70% found just once. The V gene lost 0 bases and the J gene lost 1 base, with 8 bases spanning the gap. The CDR3 sequence is 16 residues long. Germline V gene sequence: CDR1 SGHRS, CDR2 YFSETQ. Sequencing was performed on PBMCs. The source of this sequence is a human donor in good health. J is TRBJ1-6 and V is TRBV5-1; D call uncertain. This CDR3 reads CASSLDSGSYNSPLHF. Written as DNA, the CDR3 is TGCGCCAGCAGCTTGGATTCGGGTTCCTATAATTCACCCCTCCACTTT. The complete variable domain, with remaining parts taken from reference TRBV5-1 and TRBJ1-6, reads KAGVTQTPRYLIKTRGQQVTLSCSPISGHRSVSWYQQTPGQGLQFLFEYFSETQRNKGNFPGRFSGRQFSNSRSEMNVSTLELGDSALYLCASSLDSGSYNSPLHFGNGTRLTVT.